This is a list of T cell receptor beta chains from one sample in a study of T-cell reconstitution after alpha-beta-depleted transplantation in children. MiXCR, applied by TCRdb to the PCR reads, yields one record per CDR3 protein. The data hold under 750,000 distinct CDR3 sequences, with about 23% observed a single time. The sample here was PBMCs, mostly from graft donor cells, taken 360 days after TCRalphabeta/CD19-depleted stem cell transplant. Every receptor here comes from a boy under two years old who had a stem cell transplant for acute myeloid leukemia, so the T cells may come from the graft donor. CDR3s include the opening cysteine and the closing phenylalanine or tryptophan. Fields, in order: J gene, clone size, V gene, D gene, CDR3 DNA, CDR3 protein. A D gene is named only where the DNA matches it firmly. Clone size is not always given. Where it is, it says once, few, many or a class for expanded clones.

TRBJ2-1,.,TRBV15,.,TGTGCCACCAGCCTCTGGAGAGGTGGTGAGCAGTTCTTC,CATSLWRGGEQFF
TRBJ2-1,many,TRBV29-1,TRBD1,TGCAGCGTCCGCCTCTTCGGACAGGGGGAAAACAATGAGCAGTTCTTC,CSVRLFGQGENNEQFF
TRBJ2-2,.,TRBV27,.,TGTGCCAGCGGGTCGGGGGCCACGAACACCGGGGAGCTGTTTTTT,CASGSGATNTGELFF
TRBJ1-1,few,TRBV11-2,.,TGTGCCAGCAGCTTAGATTGGGTAGGGAACACTGAAGCTTTCTTT,CASSLDWVGNTEAFF
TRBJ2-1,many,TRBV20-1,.,TGCAGTGGGGTCCGGTACAATGAGCAGTTCTTC,CSGVRYNEQFF
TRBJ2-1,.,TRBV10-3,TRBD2,TGTGCCATCAGTGACCCGGGTGAGACTAGCCCAAACTACAATGAGCAGTTCTTC,CAISDPGETSPNYNEQFF
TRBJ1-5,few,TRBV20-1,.,TGCAGTGCTAGAGCTCGGGCCTTTTACACCCAAGGGAATCAGCCCCAGCATTTT,CSARARAFYTQGNQPQHF
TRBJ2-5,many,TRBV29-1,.,TGCAGCGTTCACAACAGGTTTAATATTGAGACCCAGTACTTC,CSVHNRFNIETQYF
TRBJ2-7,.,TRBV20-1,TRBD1,TGCAGTGCTAGGAAGGGACAGGGAAATTACGAGCAGTACTTC,CSARKGQGNYEQYF
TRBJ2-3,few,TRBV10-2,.,TGCGCCACCCTTGAGAGGGGCAGCACAGATACGCAGTATTTT,CATLERGSTDTQYF
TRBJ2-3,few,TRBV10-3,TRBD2,TGTGCCACCTCCCCTAGCGGGGGGGCCGGATTCGCAGATACGCAGTATTTT,CATSPSGGAGFADTQYF
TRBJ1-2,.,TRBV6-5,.,TGTGCCTCCGGTAGGGGGGGGCCCCTTAACTATGGCTACACCTTC,CASGRGGPLNYGYTF